This record looks at one T cell receptor beta chain sequence and its context. Trimming left V 2 bases short and J 5 bases short, with 10 bases between. The CDR3 covers 14 residues. The germline CDR1 and CDR2 sequences are KGHSH and LQKENI. These data originate in a study of blood T cell repertoires in COVID-19. Study-wide context: Acute and convalescent COVID-19 samples came from the United States, Italy and Spain. T cells, B-cell-depleted T cells, or PBMCs supplied cDNA or gDNA.

Authors' analysis steps: Cell counts per sample came from amplifying reference gene primers. Using immunoSEQ multiplex PCR, the repertoire was profiled, and TCRdb retains in-frame clones only, with some absent. V, J and clone size derive from that table, while D and trimming were established from the DNA sequence. The repertoire holds 200,000 to 300,000 clones, with 80% to 85% as singletons. The sequenced sample was peripheral blood. The source is a man in his sixties with acute or convalescent COVID-19. The chain combines TRBV18 with TRBJ2-1, with D unclear. The CDR3 sequence is CASSPGRTNNEQFF. Here the CDR3 DNA reads TGTGCCAGCTCACCAGGTCGTACTAACAATGAGCAGTTCTTC.